Sequencing of this T cell receptor (beta chain) was carried out in a study of a mutant IDH1 vaccine in newly diagnosed glioma. Time point here: week 5, during vaccination. Doses comprised 300 ug of mutant IDH1 20-mer peptide each, plus topical imiquimod. As to this clone: Antigen: not known.

Produced via immunoSEQ multiplex PCR; TCRdb's table is partial and in-frame only. Of fewer than 40,000 clones in the sample, roughly 56% were seen once. After removal of 3 bases from V and 1 base from J, the junction contained 11 bases not matched to a gene. The germline V gene encodes CDR1 MNHNS and CDR2 SASEGT. The CDR3 is made up of 18 amino acids. The sequencing here drew on PBMCs, taken from a glioma patient whose treatment included an IDH1 peptide vaccine. This TCR was recovered from a woman under 30 with glioma. This chain joins TRBV6-1 and TRBJ2-1; 8 nucleotides line up with TRBD2. CDR3 amino acids: CASSEGYTSGLSYNEQFF. CDR3 in DNA: TGTGCCAGCAGTGAGGGCTATACTAGCGGACTGTCCTACAATGAGCAGTTCTTC.